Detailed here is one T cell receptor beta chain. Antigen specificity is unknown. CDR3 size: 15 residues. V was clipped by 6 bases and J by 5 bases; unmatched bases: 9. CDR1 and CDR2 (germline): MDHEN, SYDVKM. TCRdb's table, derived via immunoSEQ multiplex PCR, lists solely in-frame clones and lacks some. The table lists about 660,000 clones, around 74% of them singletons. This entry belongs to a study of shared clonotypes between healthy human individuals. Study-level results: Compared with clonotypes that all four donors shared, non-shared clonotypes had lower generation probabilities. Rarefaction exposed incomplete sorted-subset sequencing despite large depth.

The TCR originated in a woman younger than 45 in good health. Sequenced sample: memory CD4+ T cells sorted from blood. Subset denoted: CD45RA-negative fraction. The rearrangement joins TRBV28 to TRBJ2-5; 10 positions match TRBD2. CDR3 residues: CASRKAGGGRETQYF. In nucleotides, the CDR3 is TGTGCCAGCAGAAAAGCGGGAGGGGGTCGTGAGACCCAGTACTTC.